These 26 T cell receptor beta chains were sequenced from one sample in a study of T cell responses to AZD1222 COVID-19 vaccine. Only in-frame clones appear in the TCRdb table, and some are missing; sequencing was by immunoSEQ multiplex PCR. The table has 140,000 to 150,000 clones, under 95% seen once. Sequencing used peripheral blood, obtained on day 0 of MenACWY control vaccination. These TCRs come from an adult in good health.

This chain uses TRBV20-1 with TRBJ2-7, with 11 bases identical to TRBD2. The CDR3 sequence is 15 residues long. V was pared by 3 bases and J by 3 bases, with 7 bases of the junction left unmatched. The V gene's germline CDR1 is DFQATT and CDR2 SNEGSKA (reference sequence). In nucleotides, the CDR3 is TGCAGTGCTAGTGGTTCACTAGCGGGAGTCTACGAGCAGTACTTC. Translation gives CSASGSLAGVYEQYF.

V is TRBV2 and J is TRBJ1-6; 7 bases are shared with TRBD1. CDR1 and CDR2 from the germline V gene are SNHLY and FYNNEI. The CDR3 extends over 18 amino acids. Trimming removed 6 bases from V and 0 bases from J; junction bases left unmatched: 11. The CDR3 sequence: CASRPRTGRGSYNSPLHF. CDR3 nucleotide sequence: TGTGCCAGCAGACCCAGGACAGGAAGGGGCTCCTATAATTCACCCCTCCACTTT.

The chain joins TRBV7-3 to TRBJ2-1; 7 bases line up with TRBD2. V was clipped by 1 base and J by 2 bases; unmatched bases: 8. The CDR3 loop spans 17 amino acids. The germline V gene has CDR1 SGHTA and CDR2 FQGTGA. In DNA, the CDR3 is TGTGCCAGCAGCTTAAAACCCCTAGCGGATCCCTACAATGAGCAGTTCTTC. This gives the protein CASSLKPLADPYNEQFF.

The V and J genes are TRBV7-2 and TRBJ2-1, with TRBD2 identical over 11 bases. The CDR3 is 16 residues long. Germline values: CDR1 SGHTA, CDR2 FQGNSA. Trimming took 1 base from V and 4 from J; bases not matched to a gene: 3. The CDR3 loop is CASSLGGTSGYNEQFF. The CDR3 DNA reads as TGTGCCAGCAGCTTAGGAGGGACTAGCGGATACAATGAGCAGTTCTTC.

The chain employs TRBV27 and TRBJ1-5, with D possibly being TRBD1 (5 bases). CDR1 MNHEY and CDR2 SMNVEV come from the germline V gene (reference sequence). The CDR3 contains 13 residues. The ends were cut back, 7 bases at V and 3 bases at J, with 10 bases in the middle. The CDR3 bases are TGTGCCAGCAACGACAGCCCCAATCAGCCCCAGCATTTT. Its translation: CASNDSPNQPQHF.

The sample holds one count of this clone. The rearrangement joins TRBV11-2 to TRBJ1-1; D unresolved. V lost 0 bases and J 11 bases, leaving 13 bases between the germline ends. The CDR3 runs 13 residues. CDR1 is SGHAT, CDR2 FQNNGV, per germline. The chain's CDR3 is CASSLERQTLAFF. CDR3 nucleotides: TGTGCCAGCAGCTTAGAGCGCCAGACTCTGGCTTTCTTT.

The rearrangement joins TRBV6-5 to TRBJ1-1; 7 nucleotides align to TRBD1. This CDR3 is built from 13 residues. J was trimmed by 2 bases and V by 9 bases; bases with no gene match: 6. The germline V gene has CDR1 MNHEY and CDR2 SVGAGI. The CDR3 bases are TGTGCCAGTTGCACAGGGGCCAACACTGAAGCTTTCTTT. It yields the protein CASCTGANTEAFF.

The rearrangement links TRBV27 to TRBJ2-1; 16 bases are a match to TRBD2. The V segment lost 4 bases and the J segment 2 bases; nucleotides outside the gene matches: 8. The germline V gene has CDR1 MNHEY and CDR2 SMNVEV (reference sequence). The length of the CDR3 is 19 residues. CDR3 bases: TGTGCCAGCAGTTCACCAGGGACTAGCGGGAGGGCGGCCTACAATGAGCAGTTCTTC. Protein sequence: CASSSPGTSGRAAYNEQFF.

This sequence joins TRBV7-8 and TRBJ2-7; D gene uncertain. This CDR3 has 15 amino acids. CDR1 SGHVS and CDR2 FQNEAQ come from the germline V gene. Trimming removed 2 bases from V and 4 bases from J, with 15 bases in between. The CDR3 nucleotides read TGTGCCAGCAGCTTAAGGGAACACAGAACGTACGAGCAGTACTTC. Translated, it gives CASSLREHRTYEQYF.

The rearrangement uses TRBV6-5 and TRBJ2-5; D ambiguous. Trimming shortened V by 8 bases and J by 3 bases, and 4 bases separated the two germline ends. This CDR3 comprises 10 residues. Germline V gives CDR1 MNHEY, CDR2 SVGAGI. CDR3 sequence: CASSEETQYF. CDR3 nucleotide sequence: TGTGCCAGCTCGGAAGAGACCCAGTACTTC.

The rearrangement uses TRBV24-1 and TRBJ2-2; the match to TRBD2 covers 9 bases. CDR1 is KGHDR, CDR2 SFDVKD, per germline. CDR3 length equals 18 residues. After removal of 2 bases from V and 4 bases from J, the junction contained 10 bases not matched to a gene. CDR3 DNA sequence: TGTGCCACCAGTGATTCTAGCGGGGCCACCGAAATCACCGGGGAGCTGTTTTTT. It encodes CATSDSSGATEITGELFF.

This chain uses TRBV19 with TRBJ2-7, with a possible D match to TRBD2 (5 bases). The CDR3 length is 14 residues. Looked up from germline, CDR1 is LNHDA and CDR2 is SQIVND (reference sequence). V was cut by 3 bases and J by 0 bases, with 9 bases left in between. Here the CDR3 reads CASSITGSSYEQYF. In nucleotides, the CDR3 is TGTGCCAGTAGTATTACGGGGAGCTCCTACGAGCAGTACTTC. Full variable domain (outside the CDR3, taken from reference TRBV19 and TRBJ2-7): DGGITQSPKYLFRKEGQNVTLSCEQNLNHDAMYWYRQDPGQGLRLIYYSQIVNDFQKGDIAEGYSVSREKKESFPLTVTSAQKNPTAFYLCASSITGSSYEQYFGPGTRLTVT.

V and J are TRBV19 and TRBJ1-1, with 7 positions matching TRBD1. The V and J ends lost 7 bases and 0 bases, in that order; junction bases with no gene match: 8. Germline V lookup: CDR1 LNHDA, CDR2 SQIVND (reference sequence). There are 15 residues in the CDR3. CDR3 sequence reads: CASTPLGTVNTEAFF. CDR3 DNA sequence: TGTGCCAGTACCCCCCTCGGGACAGTGAACACTGAAGCTTTCTTT. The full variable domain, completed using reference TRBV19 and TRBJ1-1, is DGGITQSPKYLFRKEGQNVTLSCEQNLNHDAMYWYRQDPGQGLRLIYYSQIVNDFQKGDIAEGYSVSREKKESFPLTVTSAQKNPTAFYLCASTPLGTVNTEAFFGQGTRLTVV.

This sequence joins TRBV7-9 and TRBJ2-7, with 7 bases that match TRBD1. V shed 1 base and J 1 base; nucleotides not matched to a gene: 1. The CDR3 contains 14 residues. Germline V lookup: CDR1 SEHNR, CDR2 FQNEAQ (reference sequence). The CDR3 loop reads CASSLGRGSYEQYF. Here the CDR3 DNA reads TGTGCCAGCAGCTTAGGCAGGGGGTCCTACGAGCAGTACTTC.

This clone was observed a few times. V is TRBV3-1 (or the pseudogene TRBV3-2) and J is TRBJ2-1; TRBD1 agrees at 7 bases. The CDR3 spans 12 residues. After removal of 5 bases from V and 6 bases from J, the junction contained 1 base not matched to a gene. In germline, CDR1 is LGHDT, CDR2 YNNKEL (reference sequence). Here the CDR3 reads CASSRGLNEQFF. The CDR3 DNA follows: TGTGCCAGCAGCAGGGGGCTCAATGAGCAGTTCTTC.

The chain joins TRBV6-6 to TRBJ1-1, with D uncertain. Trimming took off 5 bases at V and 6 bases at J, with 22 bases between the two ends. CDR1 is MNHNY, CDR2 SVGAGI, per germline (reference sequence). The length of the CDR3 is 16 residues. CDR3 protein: CASSRSVVLSYAEAFF. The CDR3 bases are TGTGCCAGCAGTCGATCAGTCGTCCTCAGCTATGCTGAAGCTTTCTTT.

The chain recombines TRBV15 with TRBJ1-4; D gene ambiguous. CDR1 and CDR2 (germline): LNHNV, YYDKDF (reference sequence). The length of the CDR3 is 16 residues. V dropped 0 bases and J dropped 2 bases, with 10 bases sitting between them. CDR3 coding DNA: TGTGCCACCAGCAGAGATCCATGGGCTACTAATGAAAAACTGTTTTTT. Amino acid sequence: CATSRDPWATNEKLFF.

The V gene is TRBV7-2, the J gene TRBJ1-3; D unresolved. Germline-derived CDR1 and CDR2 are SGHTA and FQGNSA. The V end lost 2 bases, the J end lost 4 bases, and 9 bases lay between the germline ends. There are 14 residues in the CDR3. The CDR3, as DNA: TGTGCCAGCAGCTTATCTCGAACGGGAAACACCATATATTTT. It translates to CASSLSRTGNTIYF.

The CDR3 reads CASSPDGHYNSPLHF. DNA for the CDR3: TGTGCCAGCAGCCCAGACGGCCACTATAATTCACCCCTCCACTTT. The chain is built from TRBV7-9 and TRBJ1-6; D is undetermined. Trimming shortened V by 5 bases and J by 3 bases, and 11 bases separated the two germline ends. Germline V gene lookup returns CDR1 SEHNR and CDR2 FQNEAQ (reference sequence). This CDR3 has 15 amino acids.

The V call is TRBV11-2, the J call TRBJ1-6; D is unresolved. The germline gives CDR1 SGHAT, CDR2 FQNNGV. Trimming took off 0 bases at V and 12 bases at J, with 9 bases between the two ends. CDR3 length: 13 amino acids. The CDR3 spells CASSLEPSGPLHF. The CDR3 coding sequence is TGTGCCAGCAGCTTAGAACCTTCAGGACCCCTCCACTTT.

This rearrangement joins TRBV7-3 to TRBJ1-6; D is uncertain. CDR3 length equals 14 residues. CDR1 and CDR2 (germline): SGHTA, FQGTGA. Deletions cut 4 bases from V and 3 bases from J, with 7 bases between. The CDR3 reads CASSSRGYNSPLHF. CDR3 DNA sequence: TGTGCCAGCAGCTCCCGGGGCTATAATTCACCCCTCCACTTT.

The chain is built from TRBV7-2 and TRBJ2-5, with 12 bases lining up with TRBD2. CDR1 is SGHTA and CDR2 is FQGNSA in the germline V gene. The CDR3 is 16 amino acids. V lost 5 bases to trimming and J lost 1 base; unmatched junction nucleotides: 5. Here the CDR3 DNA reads TGTGCCAGCAGCCGCACTAGCGGGAGGATCCAAGAGACCCAGTACTTC. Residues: CASSRTSGRIQETQYF.

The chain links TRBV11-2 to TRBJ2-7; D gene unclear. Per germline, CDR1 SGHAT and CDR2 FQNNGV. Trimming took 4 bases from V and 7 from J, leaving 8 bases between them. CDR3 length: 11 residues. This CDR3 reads CASSWRWEQYF. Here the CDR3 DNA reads TGTGCCAGCAGCTGGCGTTGGGAGCAGTACTTC.

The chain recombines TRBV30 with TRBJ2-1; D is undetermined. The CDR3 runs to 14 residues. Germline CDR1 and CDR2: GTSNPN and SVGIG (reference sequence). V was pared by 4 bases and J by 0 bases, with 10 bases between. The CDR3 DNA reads TGTGCCTGGACACCTTTAAGCTCCTACAATGAGCAGTTCTTC. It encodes CAWTPLSSYNEQFF.

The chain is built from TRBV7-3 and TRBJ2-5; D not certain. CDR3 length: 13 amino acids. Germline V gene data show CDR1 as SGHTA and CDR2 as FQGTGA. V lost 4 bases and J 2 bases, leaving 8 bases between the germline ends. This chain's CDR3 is CASSSGLQETQYF. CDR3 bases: TGTGCCAGCAGCTCGGGCTTACAAGAGACCCAGTACTTC.

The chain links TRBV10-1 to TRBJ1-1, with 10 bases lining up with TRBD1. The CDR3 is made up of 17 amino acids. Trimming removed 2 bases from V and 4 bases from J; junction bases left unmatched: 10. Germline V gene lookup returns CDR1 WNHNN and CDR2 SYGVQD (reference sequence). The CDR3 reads CASSEIVGQGISTEAFF. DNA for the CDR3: TGCGCCAGCAGTGAGATTGTGGGACAGGGGATCTCCACTGAAGCTTTCTTT.